The clone carrying this TCR beta chain is a singleton in its sample. This entry comes from a study of control samples from healthy donors and cancer patients. The CDR3 contains 17 residues. The V gene's germline CDR1 is SGHTA and CDR2 FQGNSA. Germline trimming cut 1 base from V and 2 bases from J; bases unmatched to any gene: 4. Measured with immunoSEQ multiplex PCR; TCRdb has only the in-frame clones, and not every one. The sample records about 120,000 clones, approximately 93% being singletons. Sequencing input: blood. The V and J genes are TRBV7-2 and TRBJ2-3; 12 bases are shared with TRBD2. The receptor's source is a woman in her late teens or twenties in good health. The CDR3 sequence: CASSLEASGGVTDTQYF. The CDR3 nucleotides are TGTGCCAGCAGCTTAGAGGCTAGCGGGGGGGTCACAGATACGCAGTATTTT.